These T cell receptor beta chains were read from a single sample in a study of CD8 T cells in ankylosing spondylitis. TCRdb fed the 5' RACE reads into MiXCR, producing one record per CDR3 protein. The sample consists of roughly 90,000 distinct CDR3 sequences, around 8.5% of them appearing once. Material: blood, either unsorted or a sorted T cell fraction (not recorded which). All receptors come from a male donor with ankylosing spondylitis. The CDR3 runs from the conserved cysteine through the conserved F or W.

>TRBJ2-5|TRBV6-1
CASSPTSGKETQYF
>TRBJ2-1|TRBV6-5
CASSYSDVSSYNEQFF
>TRBJ2-1|TRBV12-3/TRBV12-4
CASRPGLAAYNEQFF
>TRBJ2-1|TRBV12-3/TRBV12-4
CASGFGYEQFF
>TRBJ2-2|TRBV4-1
CASSLAQNTGELFF
>TRBJ2-2|TRBV29-1
CSVLLASGELFF
>TRBJ2-7|TRBV6-2/TRBV6-3
CASSRTKTYEQYF
>TRBJ2-1|TRBV11-2
CASSLTGSPYNEQFF
>TRBJ2-1|TRBV20-1
CSTPGVSYNEQFF
>TRBJ2-1|TRBV27
CASSFGTGGGNEQFF
>TRBJ2-5|TRBV3-1
CASSQAPWEEEETQYF
>TRBJ2-2|TRBV5-6
CASSLEAGGDTGELFF
>TRBJ2-7|TRBV20-1
CSAPGTFTYEQYF
>TRBJ2-5|TRBV12-3/TRBV12-4
CASSLSGAGLETQYF
>TRBJ2-7|TRBV11-1
CASSSESYEQYF
>TRBJ2-3|TRBV12-3/TRBV12-4
CASSLEDMYTDTQYF
>TRBJ2-7|TRBV27
CASSSSGRALFYEQYF